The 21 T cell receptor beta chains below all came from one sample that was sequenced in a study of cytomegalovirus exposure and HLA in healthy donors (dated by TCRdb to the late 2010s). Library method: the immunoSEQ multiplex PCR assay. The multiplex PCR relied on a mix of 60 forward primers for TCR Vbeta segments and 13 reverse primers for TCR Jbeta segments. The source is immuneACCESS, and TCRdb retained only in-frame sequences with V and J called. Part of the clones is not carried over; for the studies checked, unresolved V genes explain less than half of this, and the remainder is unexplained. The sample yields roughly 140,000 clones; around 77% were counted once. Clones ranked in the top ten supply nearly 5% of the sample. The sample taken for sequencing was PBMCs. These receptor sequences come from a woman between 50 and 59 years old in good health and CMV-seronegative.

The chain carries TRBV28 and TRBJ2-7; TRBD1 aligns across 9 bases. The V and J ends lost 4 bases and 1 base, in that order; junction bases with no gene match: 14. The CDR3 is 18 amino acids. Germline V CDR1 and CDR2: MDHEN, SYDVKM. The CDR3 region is CASSSPPFWDRDSYEQYF. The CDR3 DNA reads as TGTGCCAGCAGTTCTCCCCCGTTCTGGGACAGGGATTCCTACGAGCAGTACTTC.

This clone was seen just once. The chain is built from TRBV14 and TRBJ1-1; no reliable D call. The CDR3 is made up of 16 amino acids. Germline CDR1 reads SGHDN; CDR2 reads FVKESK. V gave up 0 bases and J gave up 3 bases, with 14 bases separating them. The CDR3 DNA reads TGTGCCAGCAGCCAAGATGCGCAGGTCTGGTACACTGAAGCTTTCTTT. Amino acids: CASSQDAQVWYTEAFF.

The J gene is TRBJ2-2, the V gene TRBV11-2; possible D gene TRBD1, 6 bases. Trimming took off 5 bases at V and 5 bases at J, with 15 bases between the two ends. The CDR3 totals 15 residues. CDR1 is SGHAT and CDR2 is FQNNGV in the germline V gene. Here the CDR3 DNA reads TGTGCCAGCAGCCTCACAGGGATTGGTACCGGGGAGCTGTTTTTT. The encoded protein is CASSLTGIGTGELFF.

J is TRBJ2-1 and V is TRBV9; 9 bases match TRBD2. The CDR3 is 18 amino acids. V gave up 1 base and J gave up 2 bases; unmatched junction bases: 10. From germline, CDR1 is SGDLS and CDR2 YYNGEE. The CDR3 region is CASSVLSGGTFTYNEQFF. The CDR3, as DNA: TGTGCCAGCAGCGTACTAAGCGGGGGGACCTTTACCTACAATGAGCAGTTCTTC.

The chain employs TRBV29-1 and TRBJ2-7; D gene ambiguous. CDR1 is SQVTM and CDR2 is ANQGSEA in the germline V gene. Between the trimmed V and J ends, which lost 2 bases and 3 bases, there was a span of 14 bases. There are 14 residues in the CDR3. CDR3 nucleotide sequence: TGCAGCGTTGAAATCCCGGGTTTAGGCTACGAGCAGTACTTC. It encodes CSVEIPGLGYEQYF.

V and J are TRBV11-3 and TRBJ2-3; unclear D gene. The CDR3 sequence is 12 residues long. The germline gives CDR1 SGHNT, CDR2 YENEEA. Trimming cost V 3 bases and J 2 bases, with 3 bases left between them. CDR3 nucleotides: TGTGCCAGCAGCTTCCACACAGATACGCAGTATTTT. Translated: CASSFHTDTQYF. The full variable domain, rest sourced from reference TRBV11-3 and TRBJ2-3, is EAGVVQSPRYKIIEKKQPVAFWCNPISGHNTLYWYLQNLGQGPELLIRYENEEAVDDSQLPKDRFSAERLKGVDSTLKIQPAELGDSAVYLCASSFHTDTQYFGPGTRLTVL.

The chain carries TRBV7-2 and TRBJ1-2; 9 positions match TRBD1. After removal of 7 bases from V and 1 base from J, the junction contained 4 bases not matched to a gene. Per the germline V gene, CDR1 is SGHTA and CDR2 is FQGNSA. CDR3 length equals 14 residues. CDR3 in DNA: TGTGCCAGCAACTCGGACAGGGGTAACTATGGCTACACCTTC. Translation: CASNSDRGNYGYTF.

The CDR3 DNA reads TGTGCCAGCAGTTTCATCGACAGCTCCTACAATGAGCAGTTCTTC. This translates into CASSFIDSSYNEQFF. The J gene is TRBJ2-1, the V gene TRBV27; the D gene is possibly TRBD1 (5 bases). The CDR3 extends over 15 amino acids. Germline-derived CDR1 and CDR2 are MNHEY and SMNVEV (reference sequence). V lost 3 bases to trimming and J lost 0 bases, with 9 bases between them.

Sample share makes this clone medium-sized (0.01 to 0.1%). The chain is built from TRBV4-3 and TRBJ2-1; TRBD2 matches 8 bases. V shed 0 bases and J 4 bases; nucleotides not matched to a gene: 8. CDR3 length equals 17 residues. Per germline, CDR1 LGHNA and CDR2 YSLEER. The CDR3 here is CASSQDRRGGSYNEQFF. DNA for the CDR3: TGCGCCAGCAGCCAAGATCGACGCGGGGGGAGTTACAATGAGCAGTTCTTC.

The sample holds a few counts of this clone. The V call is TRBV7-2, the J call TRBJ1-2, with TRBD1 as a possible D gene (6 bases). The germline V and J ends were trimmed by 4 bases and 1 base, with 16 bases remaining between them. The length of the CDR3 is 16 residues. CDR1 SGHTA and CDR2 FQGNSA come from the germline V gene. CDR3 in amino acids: CASSSRVAGVNYGYTF. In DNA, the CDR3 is TGTGCCAGCAGCTCCAGGGTGGCAGGGGTTAACTATGGCTACACCTTC. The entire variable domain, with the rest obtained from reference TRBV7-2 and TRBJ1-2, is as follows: GAGVSQSPSNKVTEKGKDVELRCDPISGHTALYWYRQSLGQGLEFLIYFQGNSAPDKSGLPSDRFSAERTGGSVSTLTIQRTQQEDSAVYLCASSSRVAGVNYGYTFGSGTRLTVV.

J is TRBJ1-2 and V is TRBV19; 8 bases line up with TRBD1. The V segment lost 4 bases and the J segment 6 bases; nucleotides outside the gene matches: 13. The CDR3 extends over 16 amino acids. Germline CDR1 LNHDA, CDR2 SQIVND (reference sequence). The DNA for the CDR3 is TGTGCCAGTAGTAGACAGGGGTCCCCTAGCAGTAATGGCTACACCTTC. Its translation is CASSRQGSPSSNGYTF.

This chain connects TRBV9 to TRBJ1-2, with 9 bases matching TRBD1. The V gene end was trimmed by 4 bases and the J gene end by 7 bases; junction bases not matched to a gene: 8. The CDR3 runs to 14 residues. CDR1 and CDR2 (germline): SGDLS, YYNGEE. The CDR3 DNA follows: TGTGCCAGCAGCCTTACAGGGGGCGCGGGTGGCTACACCTTC. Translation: CASSLTGGAGGYTF. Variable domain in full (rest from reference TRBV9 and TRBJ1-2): DSGVTQTPKHLITATGQRVTLRCSPRSGDLSVYWYQQSLDQGLQFLIQYYNGEERAKGNILERFSAQQFPDLHSELNLSSLELGDSALYFCASSLTGGAGGYTFGSGTRLTVV.

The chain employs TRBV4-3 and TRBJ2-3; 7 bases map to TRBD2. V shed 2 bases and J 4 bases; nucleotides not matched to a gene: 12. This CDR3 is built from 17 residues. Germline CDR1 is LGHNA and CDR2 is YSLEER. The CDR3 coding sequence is TGCGCCAGCAGCCAAATGGCCTCGGGGGGTCCTGCAGATACGCAGTATTTT. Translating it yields CASSQMASGGPADTQYF.

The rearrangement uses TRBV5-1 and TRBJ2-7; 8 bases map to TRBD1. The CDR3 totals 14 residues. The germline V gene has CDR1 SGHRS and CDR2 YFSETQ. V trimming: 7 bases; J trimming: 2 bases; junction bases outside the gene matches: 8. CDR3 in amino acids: CASSTGVYAYEQYF. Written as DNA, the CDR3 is TGCGCCAGCTCGACAGGGGTTTACGCCTACGAGCAGTACTTC.

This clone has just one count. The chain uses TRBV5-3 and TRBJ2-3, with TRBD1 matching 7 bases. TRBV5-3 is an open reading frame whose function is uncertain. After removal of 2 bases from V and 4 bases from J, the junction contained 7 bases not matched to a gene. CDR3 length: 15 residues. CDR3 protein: CARSFPRGQADTQYF. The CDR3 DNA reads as TGTGCCAGAAGCTTTCCCCGCGGACAGGCAGATACGCAGTATTTT.

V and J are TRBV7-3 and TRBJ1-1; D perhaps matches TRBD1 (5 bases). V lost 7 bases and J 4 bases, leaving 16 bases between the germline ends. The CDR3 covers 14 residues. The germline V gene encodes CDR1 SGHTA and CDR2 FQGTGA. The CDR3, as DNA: TGTGCCAGCACCCAGGGATTTTGGAGCACTGAAGCTTTCTTT. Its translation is CASTQGFWSTEAFF.

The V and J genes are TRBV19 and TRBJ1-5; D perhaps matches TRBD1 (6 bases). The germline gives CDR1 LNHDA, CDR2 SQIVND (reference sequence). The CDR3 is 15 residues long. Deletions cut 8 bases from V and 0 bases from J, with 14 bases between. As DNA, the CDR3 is TGTGCCAGTTGGGGGCGAAGTTATAGCAATCAGCCCCAGCATTTT. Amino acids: CASWGRSYSNQPQHF.

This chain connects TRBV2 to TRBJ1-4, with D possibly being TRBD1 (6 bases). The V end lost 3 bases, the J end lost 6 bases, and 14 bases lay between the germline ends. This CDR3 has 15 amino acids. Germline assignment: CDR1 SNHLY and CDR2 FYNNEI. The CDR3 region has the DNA TGTGCCAGCAGTGATAGGATAAAGGGGGATGAAAAACTGTTTTTT. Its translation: CASSDRIKGDEKLFF.

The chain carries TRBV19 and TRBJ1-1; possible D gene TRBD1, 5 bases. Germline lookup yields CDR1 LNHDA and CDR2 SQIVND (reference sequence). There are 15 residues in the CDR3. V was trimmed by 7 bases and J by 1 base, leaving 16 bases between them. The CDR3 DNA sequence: TGTGCCAGTAAAGGGGAGGCGACACCGAACACTGAAGCTTTCTTT. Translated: CASKGEATPNTEAFF. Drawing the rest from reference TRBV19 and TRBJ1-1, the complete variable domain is DGGITQSPKYLFRKEGQNVTLSCEQNLNHDAMYWYRQDPGQGLRLIYYSQIVNDFQKGDIAEGYSVSREKKESFPLTVTSAQKNPTAFYLCASKGEATPNTEAFFGQGTRLTVV.

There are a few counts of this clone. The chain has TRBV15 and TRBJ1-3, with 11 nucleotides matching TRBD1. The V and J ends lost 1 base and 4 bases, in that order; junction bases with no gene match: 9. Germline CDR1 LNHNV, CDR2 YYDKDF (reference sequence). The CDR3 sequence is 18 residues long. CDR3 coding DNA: TGTGCCACCAGCAGAGGGACAGGGGGCCCGGTGAGAGGAAACACCATATATTTT. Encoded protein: CATSRGTGGPVRGNTIYF.

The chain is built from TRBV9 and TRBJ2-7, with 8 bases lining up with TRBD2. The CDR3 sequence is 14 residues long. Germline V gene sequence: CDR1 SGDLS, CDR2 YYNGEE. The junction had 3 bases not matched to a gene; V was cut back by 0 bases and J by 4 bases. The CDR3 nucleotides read TGTGCCAGCAGCGTAGCGGGGGGGCGTTACGAGCAGTACTTC. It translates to CASSVAGGRYEQYF.